This T cell receptor (beta chain) was documented in a study of T cell responses to AZD1222 COVID-19 vaccine. The CDR3 length is 17 residues. V was trimmed by 0 bases and J by 2 bases, leaving 13 bases between them. Germline V gives CDR1 SGHTA, CDR2 FQGNSA. On this clone itself: Its antigen is still unknown.

Whole-study findings and limits: Repertoires were sampled only after the peak T cell response.

Clones were sequenced by immunoSEQ multiplex PCR, and TCRdb holds only the in-frame ones, with some missing. Of about 75,000 clones detected, around nine tenths appear once; the ten largest clones hold less than 20%. The chain joins TRBV7-2 to TRBJ1-4; D unclear. The clonotype comes from an adult who received the AZD1222 COVID-19 vaccine. Sequences were derived from peripheral blood, sampled 28 days after the second AZD1222 dose. CDR3 region: CASSLAFAGSTNEKLFF. DNA of the CDR3: TGTGCCAGCAGCTTAGCGTTTGCGGGCTCCACTAATGAAAAACTGTTTTTT.